A single count supports the clone carrying this T cell receptor (beta chain). Repertoires were generated with immunoSEQ multiplex PCR, while TCRdb's copy carries only in-frame clones and drops some. Among roughly 80,000 clones listed, more than 65% were seen once. This specimen comes from a study of PD-1 blockade in mismatch repair-deficient tumors. The germline V gene has CDR1 LNHDA and CDR2 SQIVND (reference sequence). V was clipped by 8 bases and J by 0 bases; unmatched bases: 19. The CDR3 totals 19 residues. The source of this sequence is an adult with mismatch repair-deficient cancer. The chain is built from TRBV19 and TRBJ1-5; 7 nucleotides line up with TRBD1. The specimen was peripheral blood, collected 12 weeks after starting pembrolizumab. CDR3 region: CASERTGKIGVYSNQPQHF. The CDR3 DNA is TGTGCCAGTGAAAGGACAGGCAAAATAGGGGTTTATAGCAATCAGCCCCAGCATTTT.